Listed here are 9 T cell receptor beta chains from one sample, sequenced in a study of OX40 agonist ivuxolimab in advanced cancers. The method was immunoSEQ multiplex PCR; TCRdb's version includes in-frame clones alone and lacks a portion of them. The data show about 66,000 clones, roughly four fifths seen once. The source was CD4+ or CD8+ T cells sorted from blood, collected in a trial of the OX40 agonist ivuxolimab. The receptors come from an adult with an advanced solid tumor such as melanoma, head and neck, liver or kidney cancer.

A few counts support this clone. This chain connects TRBV5-1 to TRBJ2-7; D perhaps matches TRBD1 (6 bases). The germline V and J ends were trimmed by 3 bases and 3 bases, with 13 bases remaining between them. There are 14 residues in the CDR3. Germline-derived CDR1 and CDR2 are SGHRS and YFSETQ. CDR3 coding DNA: TGCGCCAGCAGCTCAGGACAGACGATCTACGAGCAGTACTTC. Translated: CASSSGQTIYEQYF.

This clone showed up just once. A much more abundant neighbour one base away suggests this may be a read error. The chain combines TRBV30 with TRBJ1-3; D not resolved. The V end was cut by 2 bases, the J end by 0 bases, with 8 bases between. The CDR3 length is 14 residues. Germline V gene data show CDR1 as GTSNPN and CDR2 as SVGIG (reference sequence). This CDR3 reads CAWSSPSSGNTIYF. For the CDR3, the DNA is TGTGCCTGGAGTTCTCCTAGCTCTGGAAACACCATATATTTT.

The chain carries TRBV30 and TRBJ1-4; D ambiguous. The CDR3 spans 14 residues. Germline lookup yields CDR1 GTSNPN and CDR2 SVGIG (reference sequence). Trimming left V 0 bases short and J 8 bases short, with 13 bases between. The CDR3 bases are TGTGCCTGGAGTGTAACGCCGGGAGGGGAAAAACTGTTTTTT. It codes for CAWSVTPGGEKLFF.

This sequence joins TRBV7-2 and TRBJ1-1; 10 nucleotides match TRBD1. CDR3 length: 13 residues. Trimming removed 5 bases from V and 10 bases from J; junction bases left unmatched: 7. Germline-derived CDR1 and CDR2 are SGHTA and FQGNSA. The CDR3 region is CASSSRQGARAFF. The DNA for the CDR3 is TGTGCCAGCAGCAGCCGACAGGGGGCACGAGCTTTCTTT.

V is TRBV18 and J is TRBJ2-3, with D maybe TRBD2 (7 bases). The CDR3 runs to 15 residues. Trimming shortened V by 3 bases and J by 8 bases, and 18 bases separated the two germline ends. Looked up from germline, CDR1 is KGHSH and CDR2 is LQKENI. The CDR3 nucleotides read TGTGCCAGCTCACCGCCGGGGGCGGGAGCGGGTACGCAGTATTTT. Protein: CASSPPGAGAGTQYF.

The chain combines TRBV28 with TRBJ1-1, with D unclear. The V gene lost 3 bases and the J gene lost 1 base, with 9 bases spanning the gap. CDR1 and CDR2 from the germline V gene are MDHEN and SYDVKM. The CDR3 sequence is 14 residues long. This CDR3 reads CASSFSPRNTEAFF. The CDR3 DNA follows: TGTGCCAGCAGTTTCTCCCCCCGGAACACTGAAGCTTTCTTT.

V and J are TRBV11-3 and TRBJ2-5, with a weak D call TRBD2 (7 bases). V dropped 2 bases and J dropped 5 bases, with 18 bases sitting between them. The length of the CDR3 is 16 residues. Germline values: CDR1 SGHNT, CDR2 YENEEA. This CDR3 reads CASSLPSSGGGETQYF. The CDR3 DNA reads as TGTGCCAGCAGCTTACCCTCTAGCGGAGGGGGGGAGACCCAGTACTTC.

The V call is TRBV7-9, the J call TRBJ1-1; D perhaps matches TRBD1 (5 bases). CDR3 length equals 14 residues. Trimming stripped 4 bases from V and 10 bases from J, with 19 bases between. The V gene's germline CDR1 is SEHNR and CDR2 FQNEAQ (reference sequence). CDR3 coding DNA: TGTGCCAGCAGCTACCGGGACGAAGACCTCGGAGCTTTCTTT. Protein sequence: CASSYRDEDLGAFF.

A word on this clone: Other DNA sequences within the sample encode an identical CDR3. This rearrangement joins TRBV5-1 to TRBJ1-5; no clear D. Germline CDR1 reads SGHRS; CDR2 reads YFSETQ. V was shortened by 0 bases and J by 0 bases, with 4 bases between the two germline ends. The CDR3 loop spans 14 amino acids. CDR3 nucleotides: TGCGCCAGCAGCTTGGGAGGTAGCAATCAGCCCCAGCATTTT. Its translation is CASSLGGSNQPQHF.